One and the same sample provided the 7 T cell receptor beta chains below, sequenced in a study of T cell changes during pregnancy in multiple sclerosis. Sequencing used immunoSEQ multiplex PCR; TCRdb keeps in-frame clones, though not all of them. The table lists 100,000 or so clones, about 94% of them singletons. This specimen was peripheral blood, taken in the third trimester of pregnancy. Receptors originate from a female donor with multiple sclerosis, enrolled in a pregnancy study.

The chain couples TRBV28 to TRBJ1-5, with TRBD1 identical over 7 bases. V dropped 5 bases and J dropped 3; count of bases not matched to a gene: 7. There are 15 residues in the CDR3. Germline loops: CDR1 MDHEN, CDR2 SYDVKM. The CDR3 nucleotides are TGTGCCAGCAGTGGCGCACAGGGGATCAATCAGCCCCAGCATTTT. Its protein product is CASSGAQGINQPQHF. Combining the CDR3 with reference TRBV28 and TRBJ1-5 gives the whole variable domain DVKVTQSSRYLVKRTGEKVFLECVQDMDHENMFWYRQDPGLGLRLIYFSYDVKMKEKGDIPEGYSVSREKKERFSLILESASTNQTSMYLCASSGAQGINQPQHFGDGTRLSIL.

The rearrangement joins TRBV28 to TRBJ2-7; D is unclear. The CDR3 contains 15 residues. Germline CDR1 and CDR2: MDHEN and SYDVKM. The V end was cut by 5 bases, the J end by 2 bases, with 16 bases between. CDR3 residues: CASSTTLSQTYEQYF. The CDR3 DNA reads as TGTGCCAGCAGTACCACATTATCCCAAACCTACGAGCAGTACTTC. Looking up the rest from reference TRBV28 and TRBJ2-7 gives the full variable domain: DVKVTQSSRYLVKRTGEKVFLECVQDMDHENMFWYRQDPGLGLRLIYFSYDVKMKEKGDIPEGYSVSREKKERFSLILESASTNQTSMYLCASSTTLSQTYEQYFGPGTRLTVT.

The V gene is TRBV9, the J gene TRBJ2-7, with TRBD2 matching over 14 bases. V was pared by 4 bases and J by 6 bases, with 6 bases of the junction left unmatched. The CDR3 has 15 amino acids. Germline V gene data show CDR1 as SGDLS and CDR2 as YYNGEE. The DNA of the CDR3 is TGTGCCAGCAGCTTCGGGACTAGCGGGAGCAGCGAGCAGTACTTC. This codes for CASSFGTSGSSEQYF.

This clone came up once. In DNA, the CDR3 is TGTGCCAGCAACCGGGACAGCCAAGAGACCCAGTACTTC. Its protein is CASNRDSQETQYF. The chain is built from TRBV2 and TRBJ2-5, with TRBD1 matching over 7 bases. This CDR3 spans 13 amino acids. J lost 1 base, V lost 7 bases, and 3 bases had no gene match. Germline lookup yields CDR1 SNHLY and CDR2 FYNNEI.

DNA for the CDR3: TGCGCCAGCAGCCAAGATTCCTCTCGGGGTCAGCCCCAGCATTTT. This translates into CASSQDSSRGQPQHF. The chain uses TRBV4-1 and TRBJ1-5; D uncertain. CDR3 length: 15 residues. CDR1 and CDR2 (germline): MGHRA, YSYEKL. Trimming removed 0 bases from V and 6 bases from J, with 12 bases in between.

The gene calls are TRBV21-1 and TRBJ2-7; TRBD2 is taken as the D call from the table, unchecked against the DNA. TRBV21-1 is a pseudogene segment. This CDR3 region has 17 residues. CDR3 sequence reads: CASSKEEVARLAHEQYF. For the CDR3, the DNA is TGTGCCAGCAGCAAAGAGGAGGTCGCTAGACTCGCCCACGAGCAGTACTTC.

The genes are TRBV18 and TRBJ2-7, with TRBD2 matching 9 bases. V shed 1 base and J 5 bases; nucleotides not matched to a gene: 3. Germline lookup yields CDR1 KGHSH and CDR2 LQKENI. The CDR3 is 14 amino acids. The DNA of the CDR3 is TGTGCCAGCTCACCACGCGGGGGGGTCCACGAGCAGTACTTC. Protein product: CASSPRGGVHEQYF.